Shown below are 25 T cell receptor beta chains from a single sample sequenced in a study of shared clonotypes between healthy human individuals. Generated by immunoSEQ multiplex PCR, the TCRdb table keeps only in-frame clones and is missing some. This repertoire shows over 400,000 clones, approximately 82% found once; its top ten account for around 13%. The sequenced material came from PBMCs. All receptors come from a woman aged 40 to 49 in good health. Some clones in this sample may be carry-over from other donors' samples.

The CDR3 nucleotides read TGTGCCAGCAGGACAGATAGCACAGATACGCAGTATTTT. This gives the protein CASRTDSTDTQYF. V is TRBV9 and J is TRBJ2-3, with D tentatively TRBD1 (5 bases). Looked up from germline, CDR1 is SGDLS and CDR2 is YYNGEE. CDR3 size: 13 residues. V was pared by 5 bases and J by 0 bases, with 7 bases between.

This clone was counted between two and nine times. V and J are TRBV10-3 and TRBJ2-1; 10 nucleotides align to TRBD2. CDR1 is ENHRY, CDR2 SYGVKD, per germline. V was pared by 9 bases and J by 6 bases, with 11 bases of the junction left unmatched. The CDR3 has 15 residues. CDR3 region: CAIGKAGGPGNEQFF. The CDR3 nucleotides are TGTGCCATTGGAAAAGCGGGAGGGCCGGGCAATGAGCAGTTCTTC.

The gene calls are TRBV5-1 and TRBJ2-1; 9 bases are a match to TRBD1. This CDR3 has 17 amino acids. The V and J ends lost 4 bases and 8 bases, in that order; junction bases with no gene match: 16. Germline V CDR1 and CDR2: SGHRS, YFSETQ. CDR3: CASSVGQGRLSGDEQFF. CDR3 bases: TGCGCCAGCAGCGTCGGACAGGGGCGACTTTCCGGGGATGAGCAGTTCTTC.

Here the CDR3 reads CASSSRQGNTDTQYF. The CDR3 coding sequence is TGTGCCAGCAGTTCCAGACAGGGCAACACAGATACGCAGTATTTT. The chain joins TRBV6-6 to TRBJ2-3, with 7 bases matching TRBD1. The CDR3 is 15 residues long. The V segment lost 4 bases and the J segment 2 bases; nucleotides outside the gene matches: 6. Per the germline V gene, CDR1 is MNHNY and CDR2 is SVGAGI (reference sequence).

The CDR3 bases are TGTGCCAGCTCACCCCCCCCAAGGGATACGCAGTATTTT. It encodes CASSPPPRDTQYF. V is TRBV18 and J is TRBJ2-3; D remains unclear. This CDR3 comprises 13 residues. Germline values: CDR1 KGHSH, CDR2 LQKENI. V shed 3 bases and J shed 6 bases, with 10 bases lying between them.

This clone was recorded many times. The chain uses TRBV5-3 and TRBJ1-1; the match to TRBD1 covers 7 bases. Being an ORF, TRBV5-3 has a function that is uncertain. The CDR3 totals 15 residues. Trimming at V came to 4 bases and at J to 6 bases, leaving 12 bases not matched to a gene. The CDR3 is CARSLLDRAWAEAFF. CDR3 DNA: TGTGCCAGAAGCCTATTAGACAGGGCGTGGGCTGAAGCTTTCTTT.

The rearrangement joins TRBV10-3 to TRBJ2-7; D gene uncertain. The CDR3 has 12 amino acids. V lost 6 bases and J lost 2, with 8 bases in between. Per germline, CDR1 ENHRY and CDR2 SYGVKD. In nucleotides, the CDR3 is TGTGCCATCAGCCCCGGAACCTACGAGCAGTACTTC. Translated: CAISPGTYEQYF.

V is TRBV5-4 and J is TRBJ2-5, with D possibly TRBD1 on 6 matching bases. This CDR3 is built from 13 residues. Germline V gene sequence: CDR1 SGHNT, CDR2 YYREEE (reference sequence). V dropped 2 bases and J dropped 4 bases, with 9 bases sitting between them. The CDR3 bases are TGTGCCAGCAGCTTTAAACAGGGAGAGACCCAGTACTTC. Protein sequence: CASSFKQGETQYF. The full variable domain, rest sourced from reference TRBV5-4 and TRBJ2-5, is ETGVTQSPTHLIKTRGQQVTLRCSSQSGHNTVSWYQQALGQGPQFIFQYYREEENGRGNFPPRFSGLQFPNYSSELNVNALELDDSALYLCASSFKQGETQYFGPGTRLLVL.

The sample holds one count of this clone. V gene TRBV7-2 combines with J gene TRBJ2-1; no clear D gene. Trimming stripped 4 bases from V and 6 bases from J, with 25 bases between. From germline, CDR1 is SGHTA and CDR2 FQGNSA. The CDR3 extends over 18 amino acids. The CDR3 is CASSSQPSRDLRFNEQFF. CDR3 DNA sequence: TGTGCCAGCAGCTCACAACCCTCTCGAGATCTTCGGTTCAATGAGCAGTTCTTC.

The chain links TRBV6-1 to TRBJ1-4, with D unresolved. The V end lost 5 bases, the J end lost 7 bases, and 17 bases lay between the germline ends. The CDR3 covers 15 residues. Germline V gives CDR1 MNHNS, CDR2 SASEGT. DNA for the CDR3: TGTGCCAGCAGTATCCGGAGTGTTCAAGGTGAAAAACTGTTTTTT. Its protein is CASSIRSVQGEKLFF.

The gene calls are TRBV6-1 and TRBJ2-7, with TRBD2 matching over 9 bases. The junction had 2 bases not matched to a gene; V was cut back by 3 bases and J by 2 bases. Germline-derived CDR1 and CDR2 are MNHNS and SASEGT. CDR3 length: 14 residues. CDR3 loop: CASSDERGAYEQYF. The CDR3 DNA sequence: TGTGCCAGCAGTGACGAGCGGGGGGCCTACGAGCAGTACTTC.

This clone is a singleton in its sample. V usage is TRBV6-1 and J usage is TRBJ1-4; D may be TRBD1 (6 bases). Trimming removed 2 bases from V and 3 bases from J, with 19 bases in between. Germline CDR1 reads MNHNS; CDR2 reads SASEGT. The CDR3 sequence is 18 residues long. The CDR3 bases are TGTGCCAGCAGTGAATCCTGGTTAGGGGCAGGGGCTAATGAAAAACTGTTTTTT. It translates to CASSESWLGAGANEKLFF.

This clone showed up just once. Other DNA sequences within the sample encode an identical CDR3. The V call is TRBV30, the J call TRBJ2-1; 11 positions match TRBD2. This CDR3 contains 14 residues. CDR1 and CDR2 from the germline V gene are GTSNPN and SVGIG (reference sequence). V shed 5 bases and J 3 bases; nucleotides not matched to a gene: 3. The CDR3 here is CAWSGTSGYNEQFF. CDR3 DNA: TGTGCCTGGTCCGGGACTAGCGGCTACAATGAGCAGTTCTTC.

This clone has more than one count but fewer than ten. The V and J genes are TRBV5-4 and TRBJ2-3; unclear D gene. Germline V lookup: CDR1 SGHNT, CDR2 YYREEE (reference sequence). With 4 bases removed from V and 10 bases from J, the gap between germline ends came to 16 bases. The CDR3 has 13 residues. The CDR3 loop reads CASSLPNLESQYF. The CDR3 DNA follows: TGTGCCAGCAGCCTACCTAACTTAGAGTCGCAGTATTTT.

The gene calls are TRBV29-1 and TRBJ2-5; unclear D gene. V was clipped by 4 bases and J by 4 bases, with 10 bases between them. This CDR3 has 12 amino acids. CDR1 is SQVTM, CDR2 ANQGSEA, per germline. The CDR3, as DNA: TGCAGCGTTGGGAAGGCCCCAGAGACCCAGTACTTC. Protein: CSVGKAPETQYF.

The sample holds one count of this clone. The gene calls are TRBV6-4 and TRBJ1-2, with D unclear. CDR3 length: 12 residues. Germline CDR1 MRHNA, CDR2 SNTAGT. V was shortened by 3 bases and J by 4 bases, with 6 bases between the two germline ends. The CDR3 sequence is CASSDGRYGYTF. DNA of the CDR3: TGTGCCAGCAGTGATGGCCGCTATGGCTACACCTTC.

The chain recombines TRBV5-1 with TRBJ2-1; D gene ambiguous. V lost 0 bases to trimming and J lost 3 bases, with 10 bases between them. From germline, CDR1 is SGHRS and CDR2 YFSETQ. This CDR3 comprises 15 residues. CDR3 sequence: CASSLANEVYNEQFF. CDR3 bases: TGCGCCAGCAGCTTGGCGAACGAGGTCTACAATGAGCAGTTCTTC.

The chain employs TRBV6-1 and TRBJ2-7; TRBD1 is a possible D gene (6 bases). Germline CDR1 and CDR2: MNHNS and SASEGT. V lost 4 bases and J lost 0, with 7 bases in between. The CDR3 extends over 13 amino acids. The CDR3 nucleotides are TGTGCCAGCAGTGGGACAGTCTCCTACGAGCAGTACTTC. Translating it yields CASSGTVSYEQYF.

The rearrangement joins TRBV7-9 to TRBJ2-1; the D call may be TRBD1 or TRBD2 (6 bases each). The CDR3 consists of 18 residues. CDR1 SEHNR and CDR2 FQNEAQ come from the germline V gene (reference sequence). Trimming removed 3 bases at V and 1 base at J, with 19 bases between. This chain's CDR3 is CASSFPGGGTSSYNEQFF. The CDR3 DNA is TGTGCCAGCAGCTTCCCCGGGGGCGGGACTTCTTCCTACAATGAGCAGTTCTTC.

The CDR3 DNA sequence: TGTGCCAGCAGACGGACTAGCGGGAGTGCCGAGCAGTACTTC. Protein sequence: CASRRTSGSAEQYF. V gene TRBV2 combines with J gene TRBJ2-7; 13 positions match TRBD2. This CDR3 has 14 amino acids. V shed 6 bases, J shed 6 bases, and the junction held 5 bases outside the gene matches. The germline V gene has CDR1 SNHLY and CDR2 FYNNEI.

The rearrangement links TRBV5-3 to TRBJ1-5; a possible D gene is TRBD1 (5 bases). Being an ORF, TRBV5-3 has a function that is uncertain. V was cut by 2 bases and J by 6 bases, with 12 bases left in between. This CDR3 has 14 amino acids. The CDR3 DNA is TGTGCCAGAAGCTTTCTGGGGGGAGGTCAGCCCCAGCATTTT. This encodes CARSFLGGGQPQHF.

This clone was seen ten or more times. This specimen includes other DNA sequences encoding the same CDR3. The chain combines TRBV11-2 with TRBJ2-7; 9 bases agree with TRBD2. Germline V gene lookup returns CDR1 SGHAT and CDR2 FQNNGV. CDR3 length equals 13 residues. V shed 8 bases and J 6 bases; nucleotides not matched to a gene: 8. The DNA of the CDR3 is TGTGCCAGCGGCGGGAGGGCCATCAGCGAGCAGTACTTC. Its protein is CASGGRAISEQYF.

The CDR3 DNA sequence: TGTGCCAGCAGTTACTCTTGGACTTACAATGAGCAGTTCTTC. It yields the protein CASSYSWTYNEQFF. The chain carries TRBV6-5 and TRBJ2-1; D is perhaps TRBD2 (5 bases). This CDR3 has 14 residues. Trimming pared 0 bases from V and 4 bases from J, leaving 7 bases between. Germline V gene data show CDR1 as MNHEY and CDR2 as SVGAGI.

This clone was counted between two and nine times. CDR3 sequence: CASSLYDLGPMNTEAFF. The CDR3 region has the DNA TGTGCCAGCTCACTCTATGATCTCGGCCCCATGAACACTGAAGCTTTCTTT. This sequence joins TRBV18 and TRBJ1-1, with D hard to call. The germline V gene has CDR1 KGHSH and CDR2 LQKENI. V shed 4 bases and J shed 0 bases, with 18 bases lying between them. CDR3 length: 17 residues.

This clone appeared a few times. The V and J genes are TRBV28 and TRBJ1-2; 7 bases line up with TRBD1. Germline V gene data show CDR1 as MDHEN and CDR2 as SYDVKM. This CDR3 is built from 16 residues. The V gene end was trimmed by 6 bases and the J gene end by 4 bases; junction bases not matched to a gene: 14. Written as DNA, the CDR3 is TGTGCCAGCAGCACACGCTTTACAGGGGACACCTATGGCTACACCTTC. This sequence encodes CASSTRFTGDTYGYTF.